This is a list of T cell receptor beta chains from one sample in a study of blood T cells in healthy people across ages. TCRdb ran MiXCR on the 5' RACE reads and lists one entry per CDR3 protein. In the table there are about 1,800,000 distinct CDR3 sequences, 28% of which are singletons. Sequenced sample: blood. These receptors were obtained from a woman in her 30s in good health. The CDR3 runs from the conserved cysteine through the conserved F or W. Each record gives: clone size, D gene, J gene, V gene, CDR3 protein, CDR3 DNA. The D gene is left open where the match is weak. Clone size is not always given. Where it is, it says once, few, many or a class for expanded clones.

size: few; D: TRBD1; J: TRBJ1-1; V: TRBV5-1; CDR3: CASGDRGRTEAFF; DNA: TGCGCCAGCGGCGACAGGGGCCGCACTGAAGCTTTCTTT
size: -; D: -; J: TRBJ1-6; V: TRBV19; CDR3: CASSILVAGGEPLHF; DNA: TGTGCCAGTAGTATCTTGGTGGCAGGCGGGGAGCCCCTCCACTTT
size: -; D: -; J: TRBJ2-5; V: TRBV5-1; CDR3: CASSLGTAGPQETQYF; DNA: TGCGCCAGCAGCTTGGGGACAGCGGGGCCCCAAGAGACCCAGTACTTC
size: -; D: TRBD1; J: TRBJ1-2; V: TRBV3-1; CDR3: CASSLGQGAQRDGYTF; DNA: TGTGCCAGCAGCCTGGGACAGGGGGCGCAGAGGGATGGCTACACCTTC
size: few; D: -; J: TRBJ2-6; V: TRBV19; CDR3: CASSTTISGANVLTF; DNA: TGTGCCAGTAGTACTACGATCTCTGGGGCCAACGTCCTGACTTTC
size: -; D: -; J: TRBJ1-1; V: TRBV5-5; CDR3: CASSPWIGTEAFF; DNA: TGTGCCAGCAGCCCATGGATCGGCACTGAAGCTTTCTTT
size: few; D: -; J: TRBJ2-7; V: TRBV20-1; CDR3: CSAVRGDEQYF; DNA: TGCAGTGCCGTCCGGGGCGACGAGCAGTACTTC
size: few; D: TRBD2; J: TRBJ2-1; V: TRBV11-2; CDR3: CASSSTTLAGGTHEQFF; DNA: TGTGCCAGCAGCTCGACCACACTAGCGGGGGGGACTCATGAGCAGTTCTTC
size: -; D: -; J: TRBJ1-3; V: TRBV29-1; CDR3: CSVGILSGNTIYF; DNA: TGCAGCGTTGGAATCCTCTCTGGAAACACCATATATTTT
size: -; D: -; J: TRBJ2-5; V: TRBV15; CDR3: CATSRKETQYF; DNA: TGTGCCACCAGCAGAAAAGAGACCCAGTACTTC
size: many; D: -; J: TRBJ2-7; V: TRBV4-2; CDR3: CASSLDFRGEQYF; DNA: TGTGCCAGCAGCCTTGATTTTAGGGGCGAGCAGTACTTC
size: few; D: -; J: TRBJ2-3; V: TRBV11-2; CDR3: CASSARTFTDTQYF; DNA: TGTGCCAGCAGCGCCCGGACATTCACAGATACGCAGTATTTT
size: -; D: TRBD1; J: TRBJ2-5; V: TRBV28; CDR3: CASSSQGQGREAQYF; DNA: TGTGCCAGCAGTTCCCAGGGACAGGGGCGAGAGGCCCAGTACTTC
size: few; D: TRBD2; J: TRBJ2-5; V: TRBV7-8; CDR3: CASSLAGGRVQETQYF; DNA: TGTGCCAGCAGCTTAGCTGGCGGGAGGGTACAAGAGACCCAGTACTTC
size: -; D: TRBD1; J: TRBJ1-2; V: TRBV6-5; CDR3: CASCRGRFTYGYTF; DNA: TGTGCCAGCTGCAGGGGGCGGTTTACCTATGGCTACACCTTC
size: few; D: -; J: TRBJ2-3; V: TRBV7-2; CDR3: CASSFARRDTQYF; DNA: TGTGCCAGCAGCTTCGCCCGTCGTGATACGCAGTATTTT
size: -; D: -; J: TRBJ1-4; V: TRBV28; CDR3: CTSSLRELLSNQEKLFF; DNA: TGTACCAGCAGTTTACGGGAGTTACTGTCGAATCAAGAAAAACTGTTTTTT
size: -; D: TRBD1; J: TRBJ2-4; V: TRBV6-6; CDR3: CASSGGQRRDIQYF; DNA: TGTGCCAGCAGTGGGGGACAGCGAAGGGACATTCAGTACTTC
size: few; D: -; J: TRBJ2-1; V: TRBV6-6; CDR3: CASRIGDNEQFF; DNA: TGTGCCAGCAGGATAGGTGACAATGAGCAGTTCTTC
size: -; D: -; J: TRBJ1-4; V: TRBV7-2; CDR3: CASSPGTVAEKLFF; DNA: TGTGCCAGCAGCCCCGGGACGGTGGCTGAAAAACTGTTTTTT
size: many; D: TRBD1; J: TRBJ1-6; V: TRBV6-6; CDR3: CASSYRGQNSPLHF; DNA: TGTGCCAGCAGTTACAGGGGACAGAATTCACCCCTCCACTTT
size: few; D: TRBD1; J: TRBJ1-2; V: TRBV10-3; CDR3: CATQGQGNYGYTF; DNA: TGTGCCACTCAGGGACAGGGAAACTATGGCTACACCTTC
size: many; D: -; J: TRBJ2-7; V: TRBV10-3; CDR3: CAISESPGLSSEQYF; DNA: TGTGCCATCAGTGAGTCGCCAGGGCTGAGTTCCGAGCAGTACTTC
size: -; D: -; J: TRBJ1-4; V: TRBV28; CDR3: CASSPAGSLGEKLFF; DNA: TGTGCCAGCAGTCCCGCCGGGTCCCTAGGGGAAAAACTGTTTTTT
size: many; D: -; J: TRBJ2-5; V: TRBV29-1; CDR3: CSGPWEETQYF; DNA: TGCAGCGGACCCTGGGAAGAGACCCAGTACTTC
size: -; D: -; J: TRBJ1-4; V: TRBV28; CDR3: CASRETGIEKLFF; DNA: TGTGCCAGCAGGGAGACAGGAATCGAAAAACTGTTTTTT
size: few; D: -; J: TRBJ2-3; V: TRBV6-5; CDR3: CSSSYSGKSRDTQYF; DNA: TGTTCCAGCAGTTACTCCGGGAAGTCTAGGGATACGCAGTATTTT
size: few; D: -; J: TRBJ1-1; V: TRBV6-6; CDR3: CASRRRALNTEAFF; DNA: TGTGCCAGCAGACGCCGGGCCTTGAACACTGAAGCTTTCTTT
size: many; D: -; J: TRBJ2-7; V: TRBV10-1; CDR3: CASSEHGETYEQYF; DNA: TGCGCCAGCAGTGAACACGGGGAGACCTACGAGCAGTACTTC
size: few; D: -; J: TRBJ2-1; V: TRBV7-2; CDR3: CASSLGGIRNEQFF; DNA: TGTGCCAGCAGCTTGGGCGGTATTCGCAATGAGCAGTTCTTC
size: -; D: TRBD1; J: TRBJ1-5; V: TRBV10-3; CDR3: CAIEKSRTGANNQPQHF; DNA: TGTGCCATCGAGAAAAGCCGGACAGGGGCCAACAATCAGCCCCAGCATTTT
size: few; D: TRBD2; J: TRBJ2-5; V: TRBV2; CDR3: CASSEKASGGFQETQYF; DNA: TGTGCCAGCAGTGAGAAGGCCAGCGGGGGGTTTCAAGAGACCCAGTACTTC
size: many; D: -; J: TRBJ2-1; V: TRBV2; CDR3: CASSATADEQFF; DNA: TGTGCCAGCAGTGCGACGGCCGATGAGCAGTTCTTC
size: few; D: -; J: TRBJ1-1; V: TRBV29-1; CDR3: CGVVLGGTEAFF; DNA: TGCGGCGTTGTTCTGGGGGGCACTGAAGCTTTCTTT
size: few; D: -; J: TRBJ2-7; V: TRBV29-1; CDR3: CSVEDIGQPYEQYF; DNA: TGCAGCGTTGAAGACATCGGACAGCCCTACGAGCAGTACTTC
size: -; D: -; J: TRBJ2-5; V: TRBV5-1; CDR3: CASSRSPGSEETQYF; DNA: TGCGCCAGCAGCAGGTCCCCGGGTTCGGAAGAGACCCAGTACTTC
size: many; D: TRBD1; J: TRBJ1-2; V: TRBV27; CDR3: CASTPRWDSLGGYTF; DNA: TGTGCCAGCACCCCGAGATGGGACAGTCTGGGAGGCTACACCTTC